These 18 T cell receptor beta chains came from one sample sequenced in a study of monozygotic twins with inflammatory bowel disease (dated by TCRdb to between 2018 and 2021). Libraries came from 5' RACE. Sequencing relied on an Illumina HiSeq 2500. Based on TCRdb reprocessing of the reads, there is one entry per CDR3 protein sequence, and DNA is missing. This sample's clone table shows 330,000 or so distinct CDR3 sequences. The top ten constitute around 2% of the sample. Specimen: blood. The source of these receptors is a human donor with ulcerative colitis or Crohn's disease, or a healthy co-twin of an affected twin (not recorded which).

The rearrangement uses TRBV5-1 and TRBJ2-4. Germline lookup yields CDR1 SGHRS and CDR2 YFSETQ. The CDR3 consists of 11 residues. The CDR3 sequence: CASRQSDIQYF.

This chain joins TRBV12-5 and TRBJ2-2; the TCRdb call, TRBD1, lacks DNA for checking. There are 16 residues in the CDR3. Germline V gives CDR1 LGHNT, CDR2 FRNRAP. CDR3 sequence: CASAIILDSSTGELFF.

The chain is built from TRBV28 and TRBJ1-2. CDR1 is MDHEN, CDR2 SYDVKM, per germline. The CDR3 contains 13 residues. This CDR3 is CASRGEVVGGYTF.

The V gene is TRBV29-1, the J gene TRBJ1-1; TCRdb reports TRBD1, a call that lacks DNA to check it against. Germline V CDR1 and CDR2: SQVTM, ANQGSEA. CDR3 length equals 14 residues. This CDR3 reads CSATGAYSNTEAFF.

The chain carries TRBV5-1 and TRBJ2-7. Germline V CDR1 and CDR2: SGHRS, YFSETQ. The CDR3 length is 11 residues. The CDR3 loop is CASAWGDEQYF.

The gene calls are TRBV27 and TRBJ2-6; the D gene TCRdb calls, TRBD1, cannot be checked with no DNA. CDR3 length equals 19 residues. In germline, CDR1 is MNHEY, CDR2 SMNVEV (reference sequence). CDR3 in amino acids: CASSYLRQGKSLGANVLTF.

The gene calls are TRBV20-1 and TRBJ1-2. Per germline, CDR1 DFQATT and CDR2 SNEGSKA (reference sequence). The CDR3 extends over 12 amino acids. The chain's CDR3 is CSASRSNYGYTF.

The rearrangement uses TRBV5-1 and TRBJ1-1; TCRdb's D call of TRBD1 is untestable without DNA. Germline V gene sequence: CDR1 SGHRS, CDR2 YFSETQ. The CDR3 covers 15 residues. The CDR3 is CASSLGRAQYTEAFF.

This rearrangement joins TRBV20-1 to TRBJ1-2; the TRBD1 assignment by TCRdb is unverifiable without DNA. Germline CDR1 reads DFQATT; CDR2 reads SNEGSKA (reference sequence). This CDR3 spans 16 amino acids. The CDR3 loop reads CSARDQGGRNPYGYTF.

The chain is built from TRBV20-1 and TRBJ2-1. Per germline, CDR1 DFQATT and CDR2 SNEGSKA (reference sequence). This CDR3 is 13 amino acids long. CDR3 loop: CSGPTQRYNEQFF.

This chain joins TRBV29-1 and TRBJ2-3; TCRdb lists TRBD2, though no DNA is available to test this call. Germline loops: CDR1 SQVTM, CDR2 ANQGSEA. CDR3 size: 14 residues. The CDR3 spells CSVRLAGGTDTQYF.

The chain carries TRBV7-9 and TRBJ2-1; as DNA is missing, the TRBD1 call by TCRdb cannot be tested. Germline V gives CDR1 SEHNR, CDR2 FQNEAQ (reference sequence). The CDR3 consists of 14 residues. CDR3 in amino acids: CASSDRTGANEQFF. Full variable domain (remainder filled in from reference TRBV7-9 and TRBJ2-1): DTGVSQNPRHKITKRGQNVTFRCDPISEHNRLYWYRQTLGQGPEFLTYFQNEAQLEKSRLLSDRFSAERPKGSFSTLEIQRTEQGDSAMYLCASSDRTGANEQFFGPGTRLTVL.

The chain couples TRBV20-1 to TRBJ2-5; no DNA is available, so the TRBD2 call from TCRdb remains unchecked. Germline assignment: CDR1 DFQATT and CDR2 SNEGSKA (reference sequence). This CDR3 has 17 amino acids. The CDR3: CSARPASGREGEETQYF.

The chain employs TRBV11-2 and TRBJ1-2; the D call from TCRdb, TRBD1, cannot be confirmed without DNA. This CDR3 has 14 amino acids. Germline loops: CDR1 SGHAT, CDR2 FQNNGV. The CDR3 spells CASSPDRLNYGYTF.

V and J are TRBV5-1 and TRBJ2-1; TCRdb proposes TRBD1, but this gene call is untestable without DNA. Germline loops: CDR1 SGHRS, CDR2 YFSETQ. The CDR3 has 15 amino acids. CDR3 in amino acids: CASMTWGQEYNEQFF.

This sequence joins TRBV28 and TRBJ2-2; with no DNA, the TCRdb D assignment of TRBD1 cannot be verified. The germline gives CDR1 MDHEN, CDR2 SYDVKM. The length of the CDR3 is 19 residues. The CDR3 loop reads CASSFPGQNPIMNTGELFF.

The V and J genes are TRBV20-1 and TRBJ2-7; the TRBD2 assignment by TCRdb is unverifiable without DNA. Germline CDR1 and CDR2: DFQATT and SNEGSKA (reference sequence). The CDR3 contains 20 residues. The CDR3 is CSARGRIDASGRALSYEQYF.

The V and J genes are TRBV28 and TRBJ1-4. The germline V gene encodes CDR1 MDHEN and CDR2 SYDVKM. The CDR3 has 14 residues. CDR3 region: CASTKGGSNEKLFF.